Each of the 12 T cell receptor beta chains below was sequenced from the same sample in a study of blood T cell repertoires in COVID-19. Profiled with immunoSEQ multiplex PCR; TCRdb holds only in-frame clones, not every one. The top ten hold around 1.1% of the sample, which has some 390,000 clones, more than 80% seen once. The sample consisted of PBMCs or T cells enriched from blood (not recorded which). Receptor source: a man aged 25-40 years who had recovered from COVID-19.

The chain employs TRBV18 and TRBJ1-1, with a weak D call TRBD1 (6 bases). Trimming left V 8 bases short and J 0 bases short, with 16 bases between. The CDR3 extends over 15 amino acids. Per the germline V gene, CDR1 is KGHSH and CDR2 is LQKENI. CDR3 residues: CASTQRQGMNTEAFF. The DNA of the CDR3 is TGTGCCAGCACCCAAAGGCAGGGGATGAACACTGAAGCTTTCTTT.

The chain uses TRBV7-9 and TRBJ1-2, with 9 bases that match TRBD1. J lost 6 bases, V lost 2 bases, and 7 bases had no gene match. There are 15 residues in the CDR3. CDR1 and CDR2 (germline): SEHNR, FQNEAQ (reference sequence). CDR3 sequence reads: CASSLTTRTGDGYTF. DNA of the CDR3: TGTGCCAGCAGCTTAACAACCAGGACAGGGGATGGCTACACCTTC.

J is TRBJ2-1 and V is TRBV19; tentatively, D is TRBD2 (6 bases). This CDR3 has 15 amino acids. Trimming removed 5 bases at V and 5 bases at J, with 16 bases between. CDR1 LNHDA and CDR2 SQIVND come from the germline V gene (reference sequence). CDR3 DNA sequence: TGTGCCAGTAGTCCACCCGGAGGGCCCCACAATGAGCAGTTCTTC. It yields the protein CASSPPGGPHNEQFF.

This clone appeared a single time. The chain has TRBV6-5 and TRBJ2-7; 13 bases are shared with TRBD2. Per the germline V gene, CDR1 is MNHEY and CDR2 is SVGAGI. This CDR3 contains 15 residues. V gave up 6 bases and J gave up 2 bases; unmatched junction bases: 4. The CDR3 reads CASSGGLAGAYEQYF. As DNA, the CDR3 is TGTGCCAGCAGCGGAGGACTAGCGGGAGCCTACGAGCAGTACTTC.

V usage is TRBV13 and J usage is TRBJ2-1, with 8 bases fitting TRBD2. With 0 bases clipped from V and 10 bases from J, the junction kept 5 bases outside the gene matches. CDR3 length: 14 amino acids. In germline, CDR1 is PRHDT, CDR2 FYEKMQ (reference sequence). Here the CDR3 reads CASSLGRGGREQFF. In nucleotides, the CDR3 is TGTGCCAGCAGCTTAGGCCGGGGCGGGAGGGAGCAGTTCTTC.

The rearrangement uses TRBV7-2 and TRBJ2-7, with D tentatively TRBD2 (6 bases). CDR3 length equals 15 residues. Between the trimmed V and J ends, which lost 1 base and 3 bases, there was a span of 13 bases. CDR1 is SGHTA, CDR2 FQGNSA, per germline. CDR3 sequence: CASSLVAAKHYEQYF. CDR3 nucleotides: TGTGCCAGCAGCTTAGTAGCGGCAAAACACTACGAGCAGTACTTC.

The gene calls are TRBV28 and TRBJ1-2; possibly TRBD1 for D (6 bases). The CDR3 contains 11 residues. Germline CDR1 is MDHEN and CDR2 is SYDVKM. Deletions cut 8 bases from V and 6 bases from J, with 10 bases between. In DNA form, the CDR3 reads TGTGCCAGCGGGAACAGGGATGGCTACACCTTC. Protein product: CASGNRDGYTF.

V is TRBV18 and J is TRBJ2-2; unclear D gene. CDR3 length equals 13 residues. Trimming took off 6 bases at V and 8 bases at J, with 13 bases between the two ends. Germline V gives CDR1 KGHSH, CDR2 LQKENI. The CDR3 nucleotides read TGTGCCAGCTCTACCTTCGACTCGGGGGAGCTGTTTTTT. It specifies CASSTFDSGELFF.

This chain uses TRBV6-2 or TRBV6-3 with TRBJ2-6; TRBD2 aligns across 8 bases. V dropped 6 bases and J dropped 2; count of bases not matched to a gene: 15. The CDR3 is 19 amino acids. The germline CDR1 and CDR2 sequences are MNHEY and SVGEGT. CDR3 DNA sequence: TGTGCCAGCAGCCTGACCCCGGGAGGGCCTTCGGCTGGGGCCAACGTCCTGACTTTC. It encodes CASSLTPGGPSAGANVLTF.

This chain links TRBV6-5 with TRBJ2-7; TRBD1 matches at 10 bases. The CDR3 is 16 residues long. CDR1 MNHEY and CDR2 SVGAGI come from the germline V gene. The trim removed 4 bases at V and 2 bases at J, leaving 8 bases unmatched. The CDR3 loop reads CASSSPRGTGAYEQYF. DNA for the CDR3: TGTGCCAGCAGTTCACCCCGAGGGACAGGGGCCTACGAGCAGTACTTC.

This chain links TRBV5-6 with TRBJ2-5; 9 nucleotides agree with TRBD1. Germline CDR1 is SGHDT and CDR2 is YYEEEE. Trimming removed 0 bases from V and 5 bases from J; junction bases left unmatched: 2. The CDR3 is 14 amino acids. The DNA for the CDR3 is TGTGCCAGCAGCTTGGGGGACAGGGCCGAGACCCAGTACTTC. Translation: CASSLGDRAETQYF.

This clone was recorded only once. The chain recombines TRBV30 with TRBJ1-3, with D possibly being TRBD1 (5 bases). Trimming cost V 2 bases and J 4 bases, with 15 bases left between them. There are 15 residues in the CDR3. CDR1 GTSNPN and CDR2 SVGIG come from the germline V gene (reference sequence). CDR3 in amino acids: CAWSSLGALGNTIYF. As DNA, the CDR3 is TGTGCCTGGAGTTCATTAGGGGCTCTGGGAAACACCATATATTTT.